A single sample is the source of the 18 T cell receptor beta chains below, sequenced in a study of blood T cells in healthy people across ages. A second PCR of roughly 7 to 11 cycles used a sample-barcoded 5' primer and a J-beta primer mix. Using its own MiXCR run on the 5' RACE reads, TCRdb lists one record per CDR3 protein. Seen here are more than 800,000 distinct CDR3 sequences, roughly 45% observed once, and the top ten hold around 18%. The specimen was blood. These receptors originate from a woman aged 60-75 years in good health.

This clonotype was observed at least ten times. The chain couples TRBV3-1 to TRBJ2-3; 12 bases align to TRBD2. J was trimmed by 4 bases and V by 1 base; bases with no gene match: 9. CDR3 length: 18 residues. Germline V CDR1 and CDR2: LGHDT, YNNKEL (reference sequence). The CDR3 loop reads CASSQVPRLAGVADTQYF. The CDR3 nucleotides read TGTGCCAGCAGCCAAGTTCCTCGACTAGCGGGAGTTGCAGATACGCAGTATTTT.

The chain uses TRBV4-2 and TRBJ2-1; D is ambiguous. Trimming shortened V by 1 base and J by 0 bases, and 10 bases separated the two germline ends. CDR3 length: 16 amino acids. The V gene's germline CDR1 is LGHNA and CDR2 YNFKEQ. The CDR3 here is CASSQGRKSSYNEQFF. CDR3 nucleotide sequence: TGTGCCAGCAGCCAAGGACGGAAGAGCTCCTACAATGAGCAGTTCTTC.

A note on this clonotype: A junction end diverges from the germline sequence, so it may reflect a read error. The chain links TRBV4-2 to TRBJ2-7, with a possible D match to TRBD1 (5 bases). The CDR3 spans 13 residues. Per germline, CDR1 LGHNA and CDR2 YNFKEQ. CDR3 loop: CANSQEKGFEQYF. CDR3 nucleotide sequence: TGTGCCAACAGCCAAGAAAAGGGGTTCGAGCAGTACTTC.

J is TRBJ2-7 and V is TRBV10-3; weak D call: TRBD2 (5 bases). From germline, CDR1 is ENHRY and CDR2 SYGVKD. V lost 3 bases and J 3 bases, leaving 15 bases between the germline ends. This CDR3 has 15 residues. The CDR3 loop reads CAISDPGERSYEQYF. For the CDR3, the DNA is TGTGCCATCAGTGACCCCGGGGAGCGGAGCTACGAGCAGTACTTC.

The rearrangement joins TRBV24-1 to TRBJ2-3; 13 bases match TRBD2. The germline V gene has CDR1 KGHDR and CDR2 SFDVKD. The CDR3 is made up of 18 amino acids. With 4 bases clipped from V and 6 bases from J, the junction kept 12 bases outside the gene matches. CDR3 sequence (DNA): TGTGCCACCAGTGAGTTCGGACTAGCGGGAGCCTTGCGGGATACGCAGTATTTT. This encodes CATSEFGLAGALRDTQYF.

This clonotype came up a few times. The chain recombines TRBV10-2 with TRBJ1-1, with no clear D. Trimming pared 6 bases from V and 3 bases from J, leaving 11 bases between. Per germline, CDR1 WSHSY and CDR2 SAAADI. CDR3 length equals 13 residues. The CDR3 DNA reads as TGCGCCAGCAGCACCGACAAATACACTGAAGCTTTCTTT. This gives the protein CASSTDKYTEAFF.

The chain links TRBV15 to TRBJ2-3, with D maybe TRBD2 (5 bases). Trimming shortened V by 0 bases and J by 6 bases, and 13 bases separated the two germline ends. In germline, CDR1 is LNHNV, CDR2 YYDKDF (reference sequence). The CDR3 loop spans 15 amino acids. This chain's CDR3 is CATSREGRDGDTQYF. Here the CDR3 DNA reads TGTGCCACCAGCAGAGAAGGACGGGATGGCGATACGCAGTATTTT. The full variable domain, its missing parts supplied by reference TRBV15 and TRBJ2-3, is DAMVIQNPRYQVTQFGKPVTLSCSQTLNHNVMYWYQQKSSQAPKLLFHYYDKDFNNEADTPDNFQSRRPNTSFCFLDIRSPGLGDTAMYLCATSREGRDGDTQYFGPGTRLTVL.

CDR3 nucleotide sequence: TGCAGTGCTCAAAGGGGATTAGCGGGTCAGACCCAGTACTTC. Translation: CSAQRGLAGQTQYF. The rearrangement uses TRBV20-1 and TRBJ2-5; the match to TRBD2 covers 7 bases. This CDR3 comprises 14 residues. Germline V gene data show CDR1 as DFQATT and CDR2 as SNEGSKA (reference sequence). After removal of 5 bases from V and 6 bases from J, the junction contained 12 bases not matched to a gene.

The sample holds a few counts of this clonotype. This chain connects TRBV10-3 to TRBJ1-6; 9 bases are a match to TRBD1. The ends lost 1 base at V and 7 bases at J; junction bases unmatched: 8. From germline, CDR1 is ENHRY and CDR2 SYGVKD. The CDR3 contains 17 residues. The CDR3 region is CAISEWGTGTRNSPLHF. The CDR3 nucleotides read TGTGCCATCAGTGAGTGGGGGACAGGGACGCGGAATTCACCCCTCCACTTT.

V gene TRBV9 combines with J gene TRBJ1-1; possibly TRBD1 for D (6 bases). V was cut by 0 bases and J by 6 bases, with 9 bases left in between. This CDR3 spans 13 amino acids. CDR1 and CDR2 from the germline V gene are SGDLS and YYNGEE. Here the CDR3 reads CASSVAGGPEAFF. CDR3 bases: TGTGCCAGCAGCGTAGCTGGGGGGCCTGAAGCTTTCTTT.

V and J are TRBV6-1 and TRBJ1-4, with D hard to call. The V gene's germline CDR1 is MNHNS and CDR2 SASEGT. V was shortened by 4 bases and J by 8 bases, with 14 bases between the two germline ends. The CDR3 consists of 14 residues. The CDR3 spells CASSGGRSREKLFF. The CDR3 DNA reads TGTGCCAGCAGTGGAGGGAGGTCTCGAGAAAAACTGTTTTTT.

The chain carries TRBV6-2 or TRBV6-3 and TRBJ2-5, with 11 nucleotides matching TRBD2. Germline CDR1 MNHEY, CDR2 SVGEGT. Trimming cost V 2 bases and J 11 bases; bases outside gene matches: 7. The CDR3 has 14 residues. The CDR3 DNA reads TGTGCCAGCAGTTACAGGGGACTAGCGGAGGAGCAGTACTTC. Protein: CASSYRGLAEEQYF.

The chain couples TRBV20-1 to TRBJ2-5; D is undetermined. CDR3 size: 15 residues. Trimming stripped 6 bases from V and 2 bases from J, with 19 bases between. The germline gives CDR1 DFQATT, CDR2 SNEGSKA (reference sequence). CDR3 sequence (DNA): TGCAGTGCCCCTCAAGCGAGAAGCTTACAAGAGACCCAGTACTTC. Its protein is CSAPQARSLQETQYF.

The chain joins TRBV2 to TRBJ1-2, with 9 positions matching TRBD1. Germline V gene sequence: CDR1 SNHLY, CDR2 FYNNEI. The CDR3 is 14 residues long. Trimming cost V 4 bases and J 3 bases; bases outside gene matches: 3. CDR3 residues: CASSVTGGDYGYTF. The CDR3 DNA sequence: TGTGCCAGCAGTGTGACAGGGGGAGACTATGGCTACACCTTC.

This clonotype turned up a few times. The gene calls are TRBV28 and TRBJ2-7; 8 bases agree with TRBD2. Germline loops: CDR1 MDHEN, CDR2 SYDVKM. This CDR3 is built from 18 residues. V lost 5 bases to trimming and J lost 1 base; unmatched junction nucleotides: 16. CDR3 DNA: TGTGCCAGCAGTATAACTCTTGGAGGTAGCGGGAATTCCTACGAGCAGTACTTC. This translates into CASSITLGGSGNSYEQYF.

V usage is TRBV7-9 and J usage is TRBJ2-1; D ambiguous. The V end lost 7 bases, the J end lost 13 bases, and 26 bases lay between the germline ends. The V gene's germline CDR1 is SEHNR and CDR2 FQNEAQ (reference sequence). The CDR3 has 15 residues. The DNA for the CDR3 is TGTGCCAGCACGCCACCCACGCTAACCACCAGTCCTCAGTTCTTC. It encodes CASTPPTLTTSPQFF.

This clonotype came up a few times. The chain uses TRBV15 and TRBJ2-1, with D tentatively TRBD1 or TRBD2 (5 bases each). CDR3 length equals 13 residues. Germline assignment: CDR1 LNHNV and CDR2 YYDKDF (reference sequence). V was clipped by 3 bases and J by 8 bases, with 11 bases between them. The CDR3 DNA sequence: TGTGCCACCAGCAGTGCCCTGGGGGATGAGCAGTTCTTC. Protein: CATSSALGDEQFF.

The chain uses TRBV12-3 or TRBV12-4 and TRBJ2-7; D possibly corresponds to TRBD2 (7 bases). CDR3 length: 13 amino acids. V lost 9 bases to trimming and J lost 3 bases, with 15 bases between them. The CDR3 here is CASTGGLGYEQYF. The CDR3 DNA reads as TGTGCCAGTACGGGGGGCTTAGGCTACGAGCAGTACTTC.